This is a list of T cell receptor beta chains from one sample in a study of T cell responses to AZD1222 COVID-19 vaccine. Measured with immunoSEQ multiplex PCR; TCRdb has only the in-frame clones, and not every one. The sample contains roughly 84,000 clones, 80% to 90% of which appear only once. The source was peripheral blood, collected 28 days after the second AZD1222 dose. All receptors derive from an adult who received the AZD1222 COVID-19 vaccine. Both conserved end residues are part of each CDR3. Fields, in order: D gene, J gene, clone size, V gene, CDR3 DNA, CDR3 protein. A D gene is named only where the DNA matches it firmly. Part of the rows lack a size; the others show once, few, many or a class for expanded clones.

D: TRBD1
J: TRBJ1-5
size: NA
V: TRBV2
DNA: TGTGCCAGCAGTCCGACAGGGAATAGCAATCAGCCCCAGCATTTT
CDR3: CASSPTGNSNQPQHF

D: TRBD2
J: TRBJ2-1
size: NA
V: TRBV6-5
DNA: TGTGCCAGCGGATATAGCGGGGGCTACAATGAGCAGTTCTTC
CDR3: CASGYSGGYNEQFF

D: NA
J: TRBJ1-4
size: NA
V: TRBV15
DNA: TGTGCCACTCAGAGGACCGTTCTGGGGAAACTGTTTTTT
CDR3: CATQRTVLGKLFF

D: NA
J: TRBJ1-6
size: medium-sized
V: TRBV23-1
DNA: TGCGCCAGCAGACGGTTATATTCACCCCTCCACTTT
CDR3: CASRRLYSPLHF

D: NA
J: TRBJ1-2
size: NA
V: TRBV12-3/TRBV12-4
DNA: TGTGCCAGCAGTTTACGTAGGGGCTATGGCTACACCTTC
CDR3: CASSLRRGYGYTF

D: NA
J: TRBJ2-3
size: NA
V: TRBV20-1
DNA: TGCAGTGCTAGTTCAGTCGGCACAGATACGCAGTATTTT
CDR3: CSASSVGTDTQYF

D: NA
J: TRBJ2-7
size: NA
V: TRBV5-4
DNA: TGTGCCAGCAGCTTGGAGGCTCGGGGGACCTACGAGCAGTACTTC
CDR3: CASSLEARGTYEQYF

D: NA
J: TRBJ1-4
size: NA
V: TRBV18
DNA: TGTGCCAGCTCACCACGCGACACGGGAACGGCAACTAATGAAAAACTGTTTTTT
CDR3: CASSPRDTGTATNEKLFF

D: TRBD1
J: TRBJ2-2
size: NA
V: TRBV24-1
DNA: TGTGCCACCAGCGAAGGACAGGGGGACACCGGGGAGCTGTTTTTT
CDR3: CATSEGQGDTGELFF

D: NA
J: TRBJ1-1
size: NA
V: TRBV6-5
DNA: TGTGCCAGCAGTTACCGAGGGGCCACTGGGGGGACTGAAGCTTTCTTT
CDR3: CASSYRGATGGTEAFF

D: NA
J: TRBJ1-1
size: NA
V: TRBV7-9
DNA: TGTGCCAGCAGTTTAGACAACTCTCCGGCTTTCTTT
CDR3: CASSLDNSPAFF

D: NA
J: TRBJ2-1
size: NA
V: TRBV5-6
DNA: TGTGCCAGCAGCATCAATAGCGGCATCAATGAGCAGTTCTTC
CDR3: CASSINSGINEQFF

D: NA
J: TRBJ1-1
size: NA
V: TRBV10-3
DNA: TGTGCCATCCGGGCAGAGAACACTGAAGCTTTCTTT
CDR3: CAIRAENTEAFF

D: NA
J: TRBJ2-7
size: many
V: TRBV6-5
DNA: TGTGCCAGCAAGAAGGGGCTGCAGGAGACCTACGAGCAGTACTTC
CDR3: CASKKGLQETYEQYF

D: TRBD2
J: TRBJ2-3
size: once
V: TRBV4-3
DNA: TGCGCCAGCAGCCACGGACTAGCGGCAACAGATACGCAGTATTTT
CDR3: CASSHGLAATDTQYF

D: TRBD1
J: TRBJ2-3
size: NA
V: TRBV7-2
DNA: TGTGCCAGCAGCTTGGACAGGCTTTTTGCAGATACGCAGTATTTT
CDR3: CASSLDRLFADTQYF

D: TRBD1
J: TRBJ1-1
size: NA
V: TRBV11-2
DNA: TGTGCCAGCAGCCGGGACAGGGACACTGAAGCTTTCTTT
CDR3: CASSRDRDTEAFF

D: NA
J: TRBJ2-3
size: NA
V: TRBV7-9
DNA: TGTGCCAGCTCTGGCGGCGGCACAGATACGCAGTATTTT
CDR3: CASSGGGTDTQYF

D: NA
J: TRBJ1-2
size: NA
V: TRBV5-8
DNA: TGTGCCAGCAGCTTGGGGACTGTGTGGGCAACCCAGAACTATGGCTACACCTTC
CDR3: CASSLGTVWATQNYGYTF

D: NA
J: TRBJ1-1
size: NA
V: TRBV7-2
DNA: TGTGCCAGCAGCCCCACCACAGGGTCTGCTGCTTTCTTT
CDR3: CASSPTTGSAAFF

D: TRBD2
J: TRBJ2-1
size: NA
V: TRBV9
DNA: TGTGCCAGCAGCGCCTCCGGGACTAGCGGTCCGAATGAGCAGTTCTTC
CDR3: CASSASGTSGPNEQFF

D: NA
J: TRBJ1-1
size: medium-sized
V: TRBV6-1
DNA: TGTGCCAGCAGTTATGACGCAAACACTGAAGCTTTCTTT
CDR3: CASSYDANTEAFF

D: NA
J: TRBJ1-1
size: NA
V: TRBV28
DNA: TGTGCCAGCAGCGCTCACCGACAGTTCAACACTGAAGCTTTCTTT
CDR3: CASSAHRQFNTEAFF

D: NA
J: TRBJ1-5
size: NA
V: TRBV4-2
DNA: TGTGCCAGCAGCCAAGAGAAGGGTGGGTTCAGCAATCAGCCCCAGCATTTT
CDR3: CASSQEKGGFSNQPQHF

D: NA
J: TRBJ2-1
size: NA
V: TRBV7-3
DNA: TGTGCCAGCAGCGGCGTAAAAGACTCCAAGCCCTACAATGAGCAGTTCTTC
CDR3: CASSGVKDSKPYNEQFF

D: TRBD2
J: TRBJ2-1
size: NA
V: TRBV19
DNA: TGTGCCAGTAGTATGGGCGGGGGGCCGAACAATGAGCAGTTCTTC
CDR3: CASSMGGGPNNEQFF

D: NA
J: TRBJ1-3
size: few
V: TRBV9
DNA: TGTGCCAGCAGCGGTGGGGGGCTGGACACCATATATTTT
CDR3: CASSGGGLDTIYF

D: NA
J: TRBJ2-5
size: NA
V: TRBV5-1
DNA: TGCGCCAGCAGCTTGGCCGGGTCAGGGGGGCAAGAGACCCAGTACTTC
CDR3: CASSLAGSGGQETQYF

D: TRBD1
J: TRBJ1-2
size: NA
V: TRBV5-4
DNA: TGTGCCAGCAGCTTGGGACAGGGGGGTGACTATGGCTACACCTTC
CDR3: CASSLGQGGDYGYTF

D: NA
J: TRBJ2-1
size: NA
V: TRBV4-3
DNA: TGCGCCAGCAGCCAAGAGGCGGTGGAGAGGGGTGAGCAGTTCTTC
CDR3: CASSQEAVERGEQFF

D: TRBD2
J: TRBJ2-7
size: NA
V: TRBV27
DNA: TGTGCCAGCAGTTTTTATGGACTAGCGAGTGAGCAGTACTTC
CDR3: CASSFYGLASEQYF

D: NA
J: TRBJ1-2
size: NA
V: TRBV3-1/TRBV3-2
DNA: TGTGCCAGCAGCCCGAGGGGGGGGATAGGCTATGGCTACACCTTC
CDR3: CASSPRGGIGYGYTF

D: TRBD2
J: TRBJ2-7
size: NA
V: TRBV13
DNA: TGTGCCAGCAGCGACTCTAGCGGCCGTTCGCACGAGCAGTACTTC
CDR3: CASSDSSGRSHEQYF

D: TRBD1
J: TRBJ2-7
size: once
V: TRBV9
DNA: TGTGCCAGCAGCGTAGGGGGGACAGGTAACGAGCAGTACTTC
CDR3: CASSVGGTGNEQYF

D: TRBD1
J: TRBJ2-1
size: few
V: TRBV18
DNA: TGTGCCAGCTCACCACAGCTAAGGACAGGGGGCTCCTACAATGAGCAGTTCTTC
CDR3: CASSPQLRTGGSYNEQFF

D: NA
J: TRBJ1-5
size: NA
V: TRBV19
DNA: TGTGCCAGTAGTATCTGGACGGCCAATCAGCCCCAGCATTTT
CDR3: CASSIWTANQPQHF

D: NA
J: TRBJ1-4
size: NA
V: TRBV5-1
DNA: TGCGCCAGCAGCTCTAACCTACAGGGAGGGGAAAAACTGTTTTTT
CDR3: CASSSNLQGGEKLFF

D: NA
J: TRBJ1-1
size: NA
V: TRBV3-1/TRBV3-2
DNA: TGTGCCAGCAGCCACGTCGGGAACACTGAAGCTTTCTTT
CDR3: CASSHVGNTEAFF

D: TRBD1
J: TRBJ1-2
size: NA
V: TRBV5-4
DNA: TGTGCCAGCAGCCCGTCCGGGACAGGGGTTCTTCTGTATGGCTACACCTTC
CDR3: CASSPSGTGVLLYGYTF

D: NA
J: TRBJ2-5
size: NA
V: TRBV4-2
DNA: TGTGCCAGCAGCCCCTCGGTGGCGGAGACCCAGTACTTC
CDR3: CASSPSVAETQYF

D: NA
J: TRBJ2-2
size: NA
V: TRBV24-1
DNA: TGTGCCACCACGGGACCGGCGGACACCGGGGAGCTGTTTTTT
CDR3: CATTGPADTGELFF

D: TRBD2
J: TRBJ2-6
size: NA
V: TRBV28
DNA: TGTGCCAGCAGTGGACTAGTTGTGCCTGGGGCCAACGTCCTGACTTTC
CDR3: CASSGLVVPGANVLTF

D: NA
J: TRBJ2-1
size: NA
V: TRBV6-5
DNA: TGTGCCAGCAGTTCGTTTCATTCGGGCAGGTTGAATGAGCAGTTCTTC
CDR3: CASSSFHSGRLNEQFF

D: NA
J: TRBJ1-4
size: NA
V: TRBV9
DNA: TGTGCCAGCAGCGTAGACGCAGGCGCCTTTAATGAAAAACTGTTTTTT
CDR3: CASSVDAGAFNEKLFF